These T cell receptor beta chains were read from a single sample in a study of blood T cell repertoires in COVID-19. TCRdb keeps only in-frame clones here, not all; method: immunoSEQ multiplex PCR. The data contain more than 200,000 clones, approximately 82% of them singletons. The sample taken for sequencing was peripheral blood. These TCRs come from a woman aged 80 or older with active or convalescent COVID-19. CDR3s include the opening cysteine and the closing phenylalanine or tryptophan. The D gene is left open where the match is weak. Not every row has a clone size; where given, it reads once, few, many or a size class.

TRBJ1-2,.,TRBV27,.,CASSSGGRVYGYTF,TGTGCCAGCAGTTCGGGGGGGCGCGTCTATGGCTACACCTTC
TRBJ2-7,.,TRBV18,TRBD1,CASSSQGAATYEQYF,TGTGCCAGCTCGTCCCAGGGGGCTGCAACCTACGAGCAGTACTTC
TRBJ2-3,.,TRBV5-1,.,CASSLLGDTQYF,TGCGCCAGCAGCTTACTAGGGGATACGCAGTATTTT
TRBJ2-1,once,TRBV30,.,CAWSGYTEQFF,TGTGCCTGGAGCGGGTATACTGAGCAGTTCTTC
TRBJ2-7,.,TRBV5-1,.,CASGVGDVGGDEQYF,TGCGCCAGCGGGGTAGGAGACGTCGGAGGTGACGAGCAGTACTTC
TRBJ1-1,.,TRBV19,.,CASSAGAFLSAFF,TGTGCCAGTAGTGCAGGGGCCTTCTTATCAGCTTTCTTT
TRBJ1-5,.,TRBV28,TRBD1,CATRQGGNSNQPQHF,TGTGCCACGAGACAGGGGGGGAATAGCAATCAGCCCCAGCATTTT
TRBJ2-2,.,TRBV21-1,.,CASSPRLAGGPIDGELFF,TGTGCCAGCAGCCCCCGACTAGCGGGAGGGCCGATCGACGGGGAGCTGTTTTTT
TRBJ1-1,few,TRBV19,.,CASRPGTSTLNTEAFF,TGTGCCAGTAGACCGGGGACATCTACCTTGAACACTGAAGCTTTCTTT
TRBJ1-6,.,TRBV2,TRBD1,CASRGQSNSPLHF,TGTGCCAGCAGGGGACAGAGCAATTCACCCCTCCACTTT
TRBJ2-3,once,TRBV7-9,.,CASSSGTGNTDTQYF,TGTGCCAGCAGCTCGGGGACTGGAAACACAGATACGCAGTATTTT
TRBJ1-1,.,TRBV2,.,CASSEYGEAFF,TGTGCCAGCAGTGAATACGGGGAAGCTTTCTTT
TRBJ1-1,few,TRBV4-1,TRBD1,CASSQGQVGDTEAFF,TGCGCCAGCAGCCAGGGACAGGTGGGGGACACTGAAGCTTTCTTT
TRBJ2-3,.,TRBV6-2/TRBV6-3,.,CASSYRRASTDTQYF,TGTGCCAGCAGTTACAGGCGGGCGAGCACAGATACGCAGTATTTT
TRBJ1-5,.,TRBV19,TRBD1,CASSIDRTGGSEPQHF,TGTGCCAGTAGTATAGATCGGACAGGGGGCTCGGAGCCCCAGCATTTT
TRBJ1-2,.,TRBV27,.,CASSREGGDYGYTF,TGTGCCAGCAGTCGCGAAGGGGGAGACTATGGCTACACCTTC